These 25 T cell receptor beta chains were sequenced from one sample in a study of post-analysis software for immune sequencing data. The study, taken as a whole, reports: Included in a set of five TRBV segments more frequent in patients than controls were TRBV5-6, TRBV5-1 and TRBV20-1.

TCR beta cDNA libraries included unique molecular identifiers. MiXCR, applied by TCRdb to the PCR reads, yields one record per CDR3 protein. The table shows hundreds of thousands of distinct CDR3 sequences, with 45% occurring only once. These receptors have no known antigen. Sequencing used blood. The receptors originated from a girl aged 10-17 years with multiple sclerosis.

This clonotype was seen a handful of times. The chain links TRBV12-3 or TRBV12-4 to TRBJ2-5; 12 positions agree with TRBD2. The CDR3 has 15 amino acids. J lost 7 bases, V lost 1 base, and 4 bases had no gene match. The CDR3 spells CASSLDLAGGATQYF. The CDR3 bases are TGTGCCAGCAGTTTAGACCTAGCGGGAGGGGCGACCCAGTACTTC.

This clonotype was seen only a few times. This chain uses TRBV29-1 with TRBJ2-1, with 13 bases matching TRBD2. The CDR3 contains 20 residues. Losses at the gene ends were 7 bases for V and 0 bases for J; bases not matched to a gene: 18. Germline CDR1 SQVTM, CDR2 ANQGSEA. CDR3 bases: TGCAGCGCTCGCAGCTCCGGACTAGCGGGAGTTAGGAGCTCCTACAATGAGCAGTTCTTC. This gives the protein CSARSSGLAGVRSSYNEQFF.

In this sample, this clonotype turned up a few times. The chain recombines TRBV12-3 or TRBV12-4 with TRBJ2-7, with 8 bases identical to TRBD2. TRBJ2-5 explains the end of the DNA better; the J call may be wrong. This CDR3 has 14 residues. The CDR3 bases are TGTGCCAGCAGTCGACGGACTAGCTTAGAGACCCAGTACTTC. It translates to CASSRRTSLETQYF.

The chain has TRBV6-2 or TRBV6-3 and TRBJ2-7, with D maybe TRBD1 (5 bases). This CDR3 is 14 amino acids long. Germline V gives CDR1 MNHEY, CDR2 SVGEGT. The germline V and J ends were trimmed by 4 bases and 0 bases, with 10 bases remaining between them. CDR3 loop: CASSWPDSSYEQYF. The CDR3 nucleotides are TGTGCCAGCAGTTGGCCTGACAGCTCCTACGAGCAGTACTTC.

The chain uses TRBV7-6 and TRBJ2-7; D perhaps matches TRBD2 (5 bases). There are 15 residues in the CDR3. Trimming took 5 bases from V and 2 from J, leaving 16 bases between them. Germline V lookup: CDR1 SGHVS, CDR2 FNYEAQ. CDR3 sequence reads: CASSQTEGAAYEQYF. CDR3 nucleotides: TGTGCCAGCAGCCAGACTGAGGGTGCGGCCTACGAGCAGTACTTC.

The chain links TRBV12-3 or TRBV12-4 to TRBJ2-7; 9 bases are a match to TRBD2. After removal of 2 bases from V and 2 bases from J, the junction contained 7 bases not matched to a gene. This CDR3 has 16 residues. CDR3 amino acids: CASSLSGGRATYEQYF. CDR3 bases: TGTGCCAGCAGTTTATCCGGCGGGAGGGCCACCTACGAGCAGTACTTC.

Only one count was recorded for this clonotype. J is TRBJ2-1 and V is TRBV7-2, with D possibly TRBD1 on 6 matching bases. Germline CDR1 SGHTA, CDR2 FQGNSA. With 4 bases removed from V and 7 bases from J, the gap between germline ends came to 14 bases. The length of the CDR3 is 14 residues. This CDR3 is CASSSGLGANEQFF. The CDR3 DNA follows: TGTGCCAGCAGCTCCGGTTTGGGGGCGAATGAGCAGTTCTTC.

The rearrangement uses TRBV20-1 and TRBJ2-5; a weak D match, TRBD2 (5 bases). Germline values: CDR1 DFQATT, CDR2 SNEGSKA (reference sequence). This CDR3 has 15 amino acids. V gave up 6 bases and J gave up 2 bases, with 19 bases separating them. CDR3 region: CSARASINRQETQYF. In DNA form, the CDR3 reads TGCAGTGCGAGGGCCAGCATTAATAGACAAGAGACCCAGTACTTC.

CDR3 residues: CSARGGQALDTQYF. In DNA form, the CDR3 reads TGCAGTGCTAGAGGGGGGCAGGCCCTAGATACGCAGTATTTT. The V call is TRBV20-1, the J call TRBJ2-3; tentatively, D is TRBD1 (6 bases). Germline CDR1 reads DFQATT; CDR2 reads SNEGSKA (reference sequence). V was pared by 1 base and J by 5 bases, with 13 bases between. This CDR3 contains 14 residues.

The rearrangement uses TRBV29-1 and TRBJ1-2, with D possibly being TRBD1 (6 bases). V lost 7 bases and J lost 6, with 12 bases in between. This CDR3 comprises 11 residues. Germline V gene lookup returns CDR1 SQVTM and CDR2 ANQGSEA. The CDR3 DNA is TGCAGCGCCCCCTACAGGGATGGCTACACCTTC. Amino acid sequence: CSAPYRDGYTF.

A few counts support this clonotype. In DNA, the CDR3 is TGCAGTGCTAGAGGCCTGAAGTGGGATTACGGGGATGGCTACACCTTC. Protein: CSARGLKWDYGDGYTF. The J gene is TRBJ1-2, the V gene TRBV20-1; D call uncertain. Germline V gene lookup returns CDR1 DFQATT and CDR2 SNEGSKA (reference sequence). This CDR3 contains 16 residues. V was cut by 1 base and J by 6 bases, with 21 bases left in between.

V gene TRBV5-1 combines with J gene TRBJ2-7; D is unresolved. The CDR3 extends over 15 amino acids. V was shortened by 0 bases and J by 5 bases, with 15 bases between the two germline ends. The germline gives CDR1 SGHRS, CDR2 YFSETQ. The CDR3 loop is CASSLDTEFWHEQYF. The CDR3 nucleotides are TGCGCCAGCAGCTTGGACACCGAGTTTTGGCACGAGCAGTACTTC.

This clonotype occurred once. CDR3 sequence reads: CASSEALVEAKNIQYF. The CDR3 DNA sequence: TGTGCCAGCAGTGAAGCGTTGGTTGAGGCCAAAAACATTCAGTACTTC. J is TRBJ2-4 and V is TRBV6-1; D is ambiguous. CDR3 length equals 16 residues. Germline V gene sequence: CDR1 MNHNS, CDR2 SASEGT. V was trimmed by 0 bases and J by 1 base, leaving 10 bases between them.

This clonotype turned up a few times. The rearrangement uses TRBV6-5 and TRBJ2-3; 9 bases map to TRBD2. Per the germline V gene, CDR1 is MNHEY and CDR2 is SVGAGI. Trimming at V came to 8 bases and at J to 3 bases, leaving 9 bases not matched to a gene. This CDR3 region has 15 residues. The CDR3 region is CASGLSREGTDTQYF. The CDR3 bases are TGTGCCAGCGGGCTCTCGCGGGAGGGAACAGATACGCAGTATTTT.

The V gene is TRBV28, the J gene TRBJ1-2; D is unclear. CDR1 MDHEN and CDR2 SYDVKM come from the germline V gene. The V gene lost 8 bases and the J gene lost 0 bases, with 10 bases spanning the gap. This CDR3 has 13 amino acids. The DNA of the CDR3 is TGTGCCAGCGCGGACCGAGCTAACTATGGCTACACCTTC. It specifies CASADRANYGYTF.

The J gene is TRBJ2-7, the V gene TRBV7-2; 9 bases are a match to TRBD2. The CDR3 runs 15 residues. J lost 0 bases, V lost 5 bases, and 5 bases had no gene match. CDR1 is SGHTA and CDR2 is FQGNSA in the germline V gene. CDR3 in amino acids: CASSLGLALSYEQYF. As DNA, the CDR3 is TGTGCCAGCAGCCTCGGACTAGCGCTCTCCTACGAGCAGTACTTC.

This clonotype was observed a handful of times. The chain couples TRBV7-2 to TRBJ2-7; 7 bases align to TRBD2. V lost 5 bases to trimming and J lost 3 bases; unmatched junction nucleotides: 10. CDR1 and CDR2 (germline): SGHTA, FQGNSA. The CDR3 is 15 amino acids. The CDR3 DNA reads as TGTGCCAGCAGCCCCACGGGAGGCCGGCTCTACGAGCAGTACTTC. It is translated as CASSPTGGRLYEQYF. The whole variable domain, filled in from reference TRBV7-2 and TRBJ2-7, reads GAGVSQSPSNKVTEKGKDVELRCDPISGHTALYWYRQSLGQGLEFLIYFQGNSAPDKSGLPSDRFSAERTGGSVSTLTIQRTQQEDSAVYLCASSPTGGRLYEQYFGPGTRLTVT.

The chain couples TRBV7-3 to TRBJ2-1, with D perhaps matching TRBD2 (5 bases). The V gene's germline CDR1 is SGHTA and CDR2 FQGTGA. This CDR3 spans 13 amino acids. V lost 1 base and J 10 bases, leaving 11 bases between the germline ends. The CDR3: CASSLNGNWEQFF. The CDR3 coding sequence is TGTGCCAGCAGCTTAAACGGGAATTGGGAGCAGTTCTTC.

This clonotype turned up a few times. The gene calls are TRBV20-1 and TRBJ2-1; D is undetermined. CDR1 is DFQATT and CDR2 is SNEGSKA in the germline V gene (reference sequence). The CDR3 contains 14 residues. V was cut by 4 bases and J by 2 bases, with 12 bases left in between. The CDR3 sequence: CSAKMGPTYNEQFF. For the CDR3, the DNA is TGCAGTGCTAAAATGGGCCCCACCTACAATGAGCAGTTCTTC.

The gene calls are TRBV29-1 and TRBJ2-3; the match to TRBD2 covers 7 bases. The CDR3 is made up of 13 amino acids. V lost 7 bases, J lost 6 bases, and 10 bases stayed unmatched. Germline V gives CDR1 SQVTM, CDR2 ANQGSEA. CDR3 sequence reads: CSALRAGADTQYF. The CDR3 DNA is TGCAGCGCACTGAGGGCGGGAGCGGATACGCAGTATTTT.

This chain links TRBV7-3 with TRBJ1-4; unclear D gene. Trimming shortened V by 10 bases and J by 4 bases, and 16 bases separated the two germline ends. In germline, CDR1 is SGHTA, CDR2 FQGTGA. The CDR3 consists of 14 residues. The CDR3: CAILPTSSNEKLFF. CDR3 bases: TGTGCCATCCTCCCCACCTCGAGTAATGAAAAACTGTTTTTT.

The chain's CDR3 is CASSVVASPSYNEQFF. CDR3 sequence (DNA): TGTGCCAGCAGCGTAGTAGCGTCGCCTTCCTACAATGAGCAGTTCTTC. The V and J genes are TRBV9 and TRBJ2-1; a weak D match, TRBD2 (5 bases). Trimming removed 0 bases from V and 1 base from J, with 11 bases in between. Germline V CDR1 and CDR2: SGDLS, YYNGEE. The CDR3 runs 16 residues.

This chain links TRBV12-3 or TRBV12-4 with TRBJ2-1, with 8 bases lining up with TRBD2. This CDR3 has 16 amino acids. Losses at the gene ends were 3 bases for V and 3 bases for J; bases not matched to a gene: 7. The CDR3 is CASSFYGRVGYNEQFF. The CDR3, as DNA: TGTGCCAGCAGTTTCTACGGGAGGGTAGGCTACAATGAGCAGTTCTTC.

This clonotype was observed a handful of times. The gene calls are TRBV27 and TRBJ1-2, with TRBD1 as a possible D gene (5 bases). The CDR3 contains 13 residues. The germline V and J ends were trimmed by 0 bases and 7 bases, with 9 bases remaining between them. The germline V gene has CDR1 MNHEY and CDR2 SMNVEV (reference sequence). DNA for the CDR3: TGTGCCAGCAGTTTATCTGTGGGGGGTGGCTACACCTTC. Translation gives CASSLSVGGGYTF.

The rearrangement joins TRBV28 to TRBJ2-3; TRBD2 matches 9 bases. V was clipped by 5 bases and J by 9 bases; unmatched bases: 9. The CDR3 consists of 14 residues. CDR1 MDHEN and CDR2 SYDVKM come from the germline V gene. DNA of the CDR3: TGTGCCAGCAGTCTAAGCGGGAGGTCCATGACGCAGTATTTT. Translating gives CASSLSGRSMTQYF.